This T cell receptor beta chain was sequenced in a study of identical twins. TCRdb processed the 5' RACE reads anew with MiXCR; each CDR3 protein has one entry. The data hold about 240,000 distinct CDR3 sequences, with roughly a tenth observed a single time. The CDR3 spans 14 residues. CDR1 SEHNR and CDR2 FQNEAQ come from the germline V gene (reference sequence). Losses at the gene ends were 5 bases for V and 1 base for J; bases not matched to a gene: 4. The sample was memory T cells sorted from blood. The TCR originated in a man in his fifties or sixties in good health. V and J are TRBV7-9 and TRBJ1-1; TRBD1 matches 7 bases. CDR3: CASSAWTGNTEAFF. Here the CDR3 DNA reads TGTGCCAGCAGCGCCTGGACAGGGAACACTGAAGCTTTCTTT.